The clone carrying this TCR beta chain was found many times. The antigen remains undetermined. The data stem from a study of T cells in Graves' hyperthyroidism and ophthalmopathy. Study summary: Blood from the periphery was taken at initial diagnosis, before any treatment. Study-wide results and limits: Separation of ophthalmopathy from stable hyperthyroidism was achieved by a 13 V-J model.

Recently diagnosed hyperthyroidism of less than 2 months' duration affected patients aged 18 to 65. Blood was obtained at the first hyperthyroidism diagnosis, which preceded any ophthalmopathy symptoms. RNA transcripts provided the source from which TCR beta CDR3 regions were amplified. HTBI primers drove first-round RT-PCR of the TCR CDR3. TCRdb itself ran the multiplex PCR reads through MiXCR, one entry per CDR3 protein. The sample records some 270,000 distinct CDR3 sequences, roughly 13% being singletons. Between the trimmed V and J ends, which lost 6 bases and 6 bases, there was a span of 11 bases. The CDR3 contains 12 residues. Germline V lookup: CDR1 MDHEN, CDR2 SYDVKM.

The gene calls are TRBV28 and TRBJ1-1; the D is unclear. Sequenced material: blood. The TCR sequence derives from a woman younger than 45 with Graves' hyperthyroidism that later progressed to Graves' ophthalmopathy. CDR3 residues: CASSLRRPEAFF. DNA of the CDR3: TGTGCCAGCAGCCTAAGGAGGCCTGAAGCTTTCTTT.